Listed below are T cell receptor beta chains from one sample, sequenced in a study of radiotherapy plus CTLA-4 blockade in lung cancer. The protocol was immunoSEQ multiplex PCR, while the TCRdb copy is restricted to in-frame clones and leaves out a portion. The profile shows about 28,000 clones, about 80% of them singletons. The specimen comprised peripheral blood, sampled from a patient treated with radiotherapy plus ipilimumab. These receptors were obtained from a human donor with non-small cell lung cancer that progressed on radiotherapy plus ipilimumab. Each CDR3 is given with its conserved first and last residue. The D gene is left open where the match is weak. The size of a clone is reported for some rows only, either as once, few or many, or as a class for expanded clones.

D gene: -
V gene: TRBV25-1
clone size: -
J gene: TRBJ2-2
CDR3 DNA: TGTGCCAGCAGTGAACCCGGGGGACCTAGGGCCGGGGAGCTGTTTTTT
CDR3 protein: CASSEPGGPRAGELFF

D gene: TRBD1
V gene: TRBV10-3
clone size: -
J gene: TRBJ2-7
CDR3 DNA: TGTGCCATCAGTGAGTCTCTCCGGGACAGGGGGTTTTCCTACGAGCAGTACTTC
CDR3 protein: CAISESLRDRGFSYEQYF

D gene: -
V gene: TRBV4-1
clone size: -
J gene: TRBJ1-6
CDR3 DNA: TGCGCCAGCAGCCAAGGGGAGGTTGATCTCTCCTATAATTCACCCCTCCACTTT
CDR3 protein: CASSQGEVDLSYNSPLHF

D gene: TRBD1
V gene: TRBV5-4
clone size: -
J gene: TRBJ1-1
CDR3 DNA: TGTGCCAGCAGCTCCGGACAGGGGAGTACTGAAGCTTTCTTT
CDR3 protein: CASSSGQGSTEAFF

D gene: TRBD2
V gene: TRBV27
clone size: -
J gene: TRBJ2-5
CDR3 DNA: TGTGCCAGCAGTTCCCCTGCGGGAGGGCCGGAGACCCAGTACTTC
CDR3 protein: CASSSPAGGPETQYF

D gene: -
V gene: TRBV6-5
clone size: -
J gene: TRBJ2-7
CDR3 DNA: TGTGCCAGCAGCCTCCGGGACACAACCTACGAGCAGTACTTC
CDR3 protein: CASSLRDTTYEQYF

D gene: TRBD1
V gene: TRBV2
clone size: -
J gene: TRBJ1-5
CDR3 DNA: TGTGCCAGCAGTATCCGGACAGGGGGGTATAGCAATCAGCCCCAGCATTTT
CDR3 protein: CASSIRTGGYSNQPQHF

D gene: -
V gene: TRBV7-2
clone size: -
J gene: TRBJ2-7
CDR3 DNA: TGTGCCAGCAGCTCTCTGAGAATCGGCGAGCAGTACTTC
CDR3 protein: CASSSLRIGEQYF

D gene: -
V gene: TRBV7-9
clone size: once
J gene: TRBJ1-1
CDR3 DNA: TGTGCCAGCAGGGCGGGAAACACTGAAGCTTTCTTT
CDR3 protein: CASRAGNTEAFF

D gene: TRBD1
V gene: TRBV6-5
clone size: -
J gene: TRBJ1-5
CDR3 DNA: TGTGCCAGCAGTTACGACAGGGTCGTTCAGCCCCAGCATTTT
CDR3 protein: CASSYDRVVQPQHF